Below, 20 T cell receptor beta chains from the same sample are listed, as sequenced in a study of brain metastases from non-small cell lung cancer. Measured with immunoSEQ multiplex PCR; TCRdb has only the in-frame clones, and not every one. The table includes around 2,500 clones, approximately 82% detected once. Material: primary lung tumor tissue. The origin of the receptors is a donor aged 40 or over with non-small cell lung cancer.

This clone was detected only a few times. In nucleotides, the CDR3 is TGTGCCAGCAGTGTCACAAAGGGCGGGGAGCTGTTTTTT. Translated, it gives CASSVTKGGELFF. V and J are TRBV2 and TRBJ2-2, with D hard to call. CDR1 and CDR2 (germline): SNHLY, FYNNEI. The germline V and J ends were trimmed by 4 bases and 7 bases, with 10 bases remaining between them. The CDR3 has 13 amino acids. Drawing the rest from reference TRBV2 and TRBJ2-2, the complete variable domain is EPEVTQTPSHQVTQMGQEVILRCVPISNHLYFYWYRQILGQKVEFLVSFYNNEISEKSEIFDDQFSVERPDGSNFTLKIRSTKLEDSAMYFCASSVTKGGELFFGEGSRLTVL.

Note on this clone: Other DNA sequences within the sample encode an identical CDR3. The V call is TRBV6-6, the J call TRBJ2-7; 7 bases are shared with TRBD1. V dropped 8 bases and J dropped 6; count of bases not matched to a gene: 13. The CDR3 is 14 amino acids. Germline lookup yields CDR1 MNHNY and CDR2 SVGAGI (reference sequence). CDR3 bases: TGTGCCAGCTCGCTTGCCCCAGACAGGGCCGAGCAGTACTTC. It translates to CASSLAPDRAEQYF.

The J gene is TRBJ2-7, the V gene TRBV5-1; 11 positions agree with TRBD1. The ends lost 4 bases at V and 7 bases at J; junction bases unmatched: 10. The CDR3 extends over 15 amino acids. Germline CDR1 and CDR2: SGHRS and YFSETQ. The CDR3 bases are TGCGCCAGCAGCCCGGGGACAGGGGGAACTCGGGAGCAGTACTTC. This translates into CASSPGTGGTREQYF.

This clone has a single count. The chain uses TRBV7-9 and TRBJ1-2, with TRBD1 as a possible D gene (6 bases). V was pared by 4 bases and J by 4 bases, with 7 bases between. CDR1 is SEHNR, CDR2 FQNEAQ, per germline (reference sequence). The CDR3 sequence is 12 residues long. The CDR3 DNA is TGTGCCAGCAGCTCGGGGGCCTATGGCTACACCTTC. Protein sequence: CASSSGAYGYTF.

The chain carries TRBV20-1 and TRBJ1-1, with D hard to call. The CDR3 has 11 amino acids. Germline V lookup: CDR1 DFQATT, CDR2 SNEGSKA (reference sequence). Trimming shortened V by 4 bases and J by 3 bases, and 6 bases separated the two germline ends. CDR3 in amino acids: CSAKKDTEAFF. The CDR3 region has the DNA TGCAGTGCTAAGAAGGACACTGAAGCTTTCTTT.

The chain links TRBV6-5 to TRBJ2-7, with D tentatively TRBD2 (6 bases). Trimming pared 4 bases from V and 6 bases from J, leaving 13 bases between. Germline CDR1 and CDR2: MNHEY and SVGAGI. This CDR3 contains 13 residues. DNA for the CDR3: TGTGCCAGCAGTTCGGGACTGAGAGGCGAGCAGTACTTC. Protein sequence: CASSSGLRGEQYF.

There are a few counts of this clone. The chain carries TRBV19 and TRBJ1-5, with a weak D call TRBD1 (5 bases). The CDR3 is 16 amino acids. Per the germline V gene, CDR1 is LNHDA and CDR2 is SQIVND (reference sequence). Between the trimmed V and J ends, which lost 3 bases and 0 bases, there was a span of 12 bases. The chain's CDR3 is CASSIPGLNSNQPQHF. The CDR3, as DNA: TGTGCCAGTAGTATTCCAGGGTTAAATAGCAATCAGCCCCAGCATTTT.

A note on this clone: One end of the junction does not line up with germline, which may come from a read error. Here the CDR3 reads CASSLGPF. In DNA form, the CDR3 reads TGTGCCAGCAGTTTAGGTCCCTTC. The chain is built from TRBV28 and TRBJ1-2, with D hard to call. CDR3 length: 8 residues. Germline CDR1 reads MDHEN; CDR2 reads SYDVKM.

The J gene is TRBJ2-7, the V gene TRBV5-1; D gene ambiguous. The germline V and J ends were trimmed by 0 bases and 3 bases, with 7 bases remaining between them. Germline V gene data show CDR1 as SGHRS and CDR2 as YFSETQ. This CDR3 has 13 residues. CDR3 protein: CASSLEGIYEQYF. CDR3 DNA: TGCGCCAGCAGCTTGGAAGGGATCTACGAGCAGTACTTC.

This chain joins TRBV28 and TRBJ1-6; no clear D. The CDR3 length is 11 residues. The germline V and J ends were trimmed by 2 bases and 15 bases, with 8 bases remaining between them. Looked up from germline, CDR1 is MDHEN and CDR2 is SYDVKM. The CDR3 region has the DNA TGTGCCAGCAGTTTAACGACCAGCCTCCACTTT. It codes for CASSLTTSLHF.

V and J are TRBV6-5 and TRBJ1-3, with D possibly matching TRBD1 (5 bases). The CDR3 totals 14 residues. V lost 3 bases, J lost 4 bases, and 10 bases lay in between. Germline V gene data show CDR1 as MNHEY and CDR2 as SVGAGI. The CDR3 loop reads CASSYWGNGNTIYF. Here the CDR3 DNA reads TGTGCCAGCAGTTATTGGGGGAACGGAAACACCATATATTTT.

The V and J genes are TRBV18 and TRBJ1-4; D remains unclear. Looked up from germline, CDR1 is KGHSH and CDR2 is LQKENI. With 2 bases removed from V and 8 bases from J, the gap between germline ends came to 12 bases. The CDR3 covers 14 residues. Written as DNA, the CDR3 is TGTGCCAGCTCACCAGAAATTGGTGGGGAAAAACTGTTTTTT. Its translation is CASSPEIGGEKLFF.

The rearrangement joins TRBV5-6 to TRBJ1-4; D is unresolved. The V gene lost 1 base and the J gene lost 3 bases, with 7 bases spanning the gap. Germline V CDR1 and CDR2: SGHDT, YYEEEE. This CDR3 has 14 amino acids. CDR3 DNA sequence: TGTGCCAGCAGCTTGATCGGAGCTAATGAAAAACTGTTTTTT. Translation gives CASSLIGANEKLFF.

This clone has just one count. The chain combines TRBV6-2 or TRBV6-3 with TRBJ1-5; weak D call: TRBD1 (5 bases). Trimming left V 2 bases short and J 0 bases short, with 5 bases between. This CDR3 contains 14 residues. Germline V gene sequence: CDR1 MNHEY, CDR2 SVGEGT. The CDR3 region has the DNA TGTGCCAGCAGTTACGGGGGTAGCAATCAGCCCCAGCATTTT. It specifies CASSYGGSNQPQHF.

The CDR3 sequence is CASSSWDEAFF. The CDR3 DNA is TGTGCCAGCAGTTCTTGGGATGAGGCTTTCTTT. The V call is TRBV6-2 or TRBV6-3, the J call TRBJ1-1; no firm D call. The CDR3 has 11 amino acids. The V gene's germline CDR1 is MNHEY and CDR2 SVGEGT. Trimming took off 4 bases at V and 11 bases at J, with 11 bases between the two ends.

The J gene is TRBJ2-3, the V gene TRBV6-1; D call uncertain. The CDR3 consists of 13 residues. With 0 bases removed from V and 5 bases from J, the gap between germline ends came to 6 bases. In germline, CDR1 is MNHNS, CDR2 SASEGT. CDR3 sequence (DNA): TGTGCCAGCAGTGAAGCGCAAGAAGATACGCAGTATTTT. This sequence encodes CASSEAQEDTQYF.

About this clone itself: One end of the junction varies from germline; a read error may be responsible. The J gene is TRBJ2-7, the V gene TRBV5-6; 8 nucleotides align to TRBD1. The CDR3 spans 15 residues. The germline V gene has CDR1 SGHDT and CDR2 YYEEEE. CDR3 bases: TGTGCCAGCAGCTTCGAGAGGGCAGGGGGCTACAAGCAGTACTTC. Protein: CASSFERAGGYKQYF.

The rearrangement joins TRBV12-3 or TRBV12-4 to TRBJ1-5; D possibly corresponds to TRBD1 (5 bases). V was pared by 7 bases and J by 6 bases, with 10 bases between. The CDR3 runs 12 residues. CDR3 residues: CASKGEGQPQHF. The CDR3 DNA sequence: TGTGCCAGCAAAGGGGAGGGTCAGCCCCAGCATTTT.

V is TRBV5-1 and J is TRBJ1-1; 7 positions match TRBD1. Germline lookup yields CDR1 SGHRS and CDR2 YFSETQ. The CDR3 consists of 14 residues. Germline trimming cut 7 bases from V and 0 bases from J; bases unmatched to any gene: 6. This CDR3 reads CASRDRELNTEAFF. CDR3 DNA sequence: TGCGCCAGCCGCGACAGGGAGTTGAACACTGAAGCTTTCTTT.

The V and J genes are TRBV7-2 and TRBJ2-3; D is unresolved. The V and J ends lost 0 bases and 5 bases respectively, with 6 bases between them. Looked up from germline, CDR1 is SGHTA and CDR2 is FQGNSA. There are 13 residues in the CDR3. The CDR3: CASSLADRDTQYF. The CDR3 DNA reads as TGTGCCAGCAGCTTAGCGGACCGAGATACGCAGTATTTT.